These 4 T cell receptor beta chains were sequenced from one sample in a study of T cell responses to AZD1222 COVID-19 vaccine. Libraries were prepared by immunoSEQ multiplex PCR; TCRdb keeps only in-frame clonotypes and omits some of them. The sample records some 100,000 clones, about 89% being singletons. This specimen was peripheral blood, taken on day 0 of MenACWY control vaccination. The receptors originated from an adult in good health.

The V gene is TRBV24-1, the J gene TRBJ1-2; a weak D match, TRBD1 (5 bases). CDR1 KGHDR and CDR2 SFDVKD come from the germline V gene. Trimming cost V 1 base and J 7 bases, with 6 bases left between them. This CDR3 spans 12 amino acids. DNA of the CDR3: TGTGCCACCAGTGATTTTCAGGGTGGCTACACCTTC. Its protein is CATSDFQGGYTF.

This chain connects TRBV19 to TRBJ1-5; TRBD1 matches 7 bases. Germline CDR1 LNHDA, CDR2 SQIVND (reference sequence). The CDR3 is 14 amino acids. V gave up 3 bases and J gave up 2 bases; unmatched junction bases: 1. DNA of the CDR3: TGTGCCAGTAGTATCACAGGGGGCAATCAGCCCCAGCATTTT. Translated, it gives CASSITGGNQPQHF.

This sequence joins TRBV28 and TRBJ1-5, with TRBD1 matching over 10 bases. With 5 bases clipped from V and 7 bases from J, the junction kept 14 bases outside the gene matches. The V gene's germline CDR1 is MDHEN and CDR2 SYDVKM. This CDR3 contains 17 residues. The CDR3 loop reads CASSPRDRGTFGQPQHF. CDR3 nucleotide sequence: TGTGCCAGCAGTCCCCGGGACAGGGGAACCTTTGGGCAGCCCCAGCATTTT. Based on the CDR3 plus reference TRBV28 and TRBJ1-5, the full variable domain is DVKVTQSSRYLVKRTGEKVFLECVQDMDHENMFWYRQDPGLGLRLIYFSYDVKMKEKGDIPEGYSVSREKKERFSLILESASTNQTSMYLCASSPRDRGTFGQPQHFGDGTRLSIL.

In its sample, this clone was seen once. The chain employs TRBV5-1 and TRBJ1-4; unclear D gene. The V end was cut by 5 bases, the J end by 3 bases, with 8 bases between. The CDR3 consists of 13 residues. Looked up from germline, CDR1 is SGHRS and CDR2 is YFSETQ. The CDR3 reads CASRTDPNEKLFF. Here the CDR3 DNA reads TGCGCCAGCAGGACGGACCCTAATGAAAAACTGTTTTTT. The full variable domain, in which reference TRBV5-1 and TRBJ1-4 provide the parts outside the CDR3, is KAGVTQTPRYLIKTRGQQVTLSCSPISGHRSVSWYQQTPGQGLQFLFEYFSETQRNKGNFPGRFSGRQFSNSRSEMNVSTLELGDSALYLCASRTDPNEKLFFGSGTQLSVL.